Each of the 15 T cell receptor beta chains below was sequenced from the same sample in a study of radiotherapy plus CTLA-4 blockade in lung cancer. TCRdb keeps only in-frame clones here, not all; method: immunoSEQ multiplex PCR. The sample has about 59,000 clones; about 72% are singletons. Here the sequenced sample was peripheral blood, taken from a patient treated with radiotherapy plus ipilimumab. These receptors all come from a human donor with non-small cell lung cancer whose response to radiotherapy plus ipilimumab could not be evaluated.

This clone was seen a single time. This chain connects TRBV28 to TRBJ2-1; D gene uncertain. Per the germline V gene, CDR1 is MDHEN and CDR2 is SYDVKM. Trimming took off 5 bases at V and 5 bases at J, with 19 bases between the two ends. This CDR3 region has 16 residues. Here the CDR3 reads CASSPLFRVMNNEQFF. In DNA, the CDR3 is TGTGCCAGCAGTCCCCTCTTCCGCGTCATGAACAATGAGCAGTTCTTC.

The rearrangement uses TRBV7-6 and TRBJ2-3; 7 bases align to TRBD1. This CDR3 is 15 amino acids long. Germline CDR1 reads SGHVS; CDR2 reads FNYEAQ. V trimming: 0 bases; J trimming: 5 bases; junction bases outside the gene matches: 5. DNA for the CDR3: TGTGCCAGCAGCTTAGCAGGGGGCAGGGGAGATACGCAGTATTTT. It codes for CASSLAGGRGDTQYF.

The CDR3 loop reads CASRRQGKETQYF. DNA of the CDR3: TGTGCCAGCAGGCGGCAGGGTAAAGAGACCCAGTACTTC. This sequence joins TRBV21-1 and TRBJ2-5; TRBD1, as called in the table, went unchecked against the DNA. TRBV21-1 is marked as a pseudogene. The CDR3 sequence is 13 residues long.

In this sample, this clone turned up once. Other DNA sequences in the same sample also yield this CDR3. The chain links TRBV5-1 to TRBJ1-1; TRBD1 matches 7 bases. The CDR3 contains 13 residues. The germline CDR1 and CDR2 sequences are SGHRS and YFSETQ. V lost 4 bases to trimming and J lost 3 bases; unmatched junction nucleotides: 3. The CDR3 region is CASSRDSDTEAFF. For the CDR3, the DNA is TGCGCCAGCAGCCGGGACAGTGACACTGAAGCTTTCTTT.

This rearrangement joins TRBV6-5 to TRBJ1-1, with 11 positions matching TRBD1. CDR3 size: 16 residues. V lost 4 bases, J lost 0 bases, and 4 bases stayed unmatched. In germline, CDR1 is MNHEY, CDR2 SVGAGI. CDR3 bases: TGTGCCAGCAGTTCGGACAGGGGGCGGATGAACACTGAAGCTTTCTTT. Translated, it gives CASSSDRGRMNTEAFF.

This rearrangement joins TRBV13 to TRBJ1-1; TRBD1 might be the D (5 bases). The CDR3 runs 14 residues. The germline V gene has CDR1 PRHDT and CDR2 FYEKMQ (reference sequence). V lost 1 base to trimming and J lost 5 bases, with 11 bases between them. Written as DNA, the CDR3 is TGTGCCAGCAGCTTAGAGCAGGGTCGAACTGAAGCTTTCTTT. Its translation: CASSLEQGRTEAFF.

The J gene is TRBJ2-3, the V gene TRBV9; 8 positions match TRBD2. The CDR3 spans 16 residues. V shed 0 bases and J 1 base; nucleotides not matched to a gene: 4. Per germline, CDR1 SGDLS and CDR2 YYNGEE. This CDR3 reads CASSVAWREGTDTQYF. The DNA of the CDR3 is TGTGCCAGCAGCGTAGCTTGGCGGGAGGGCACAGATACGCAGTATTTT.

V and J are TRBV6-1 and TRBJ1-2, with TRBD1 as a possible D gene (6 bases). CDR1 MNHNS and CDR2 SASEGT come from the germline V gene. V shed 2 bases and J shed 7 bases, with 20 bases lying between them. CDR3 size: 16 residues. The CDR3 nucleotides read TGTGCCAGCAGTGAATTTGGGGGGGAAGGGGGGTTTGGCTACACCTTC. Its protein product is CASSEFGGEGGFGYTF.

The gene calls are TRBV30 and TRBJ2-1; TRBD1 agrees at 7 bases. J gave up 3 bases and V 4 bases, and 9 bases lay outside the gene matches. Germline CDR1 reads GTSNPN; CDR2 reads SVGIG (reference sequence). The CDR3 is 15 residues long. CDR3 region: CAWNPGTVNYNEQFF. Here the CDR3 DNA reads TGTGCCTGGAACCCCGGGACAGTAAACTACAATGAGCAGTTCTTC.

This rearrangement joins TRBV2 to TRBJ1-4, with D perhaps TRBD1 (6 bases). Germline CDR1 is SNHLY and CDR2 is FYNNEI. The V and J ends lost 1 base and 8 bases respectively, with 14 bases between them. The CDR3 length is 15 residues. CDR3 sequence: CASSEDGRGEEKLFF. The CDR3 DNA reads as TGTGCCAGCAGTGAAGATGGCAGGGGAGAGGAAAAACTGTTTTTT.

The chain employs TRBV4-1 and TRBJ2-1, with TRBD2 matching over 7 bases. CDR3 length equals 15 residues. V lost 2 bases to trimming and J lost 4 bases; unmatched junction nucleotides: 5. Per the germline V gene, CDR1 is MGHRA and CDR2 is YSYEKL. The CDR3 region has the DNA TGCGCCAGCAGCCAAAATCTGGGAGGGTACAATGAGCAGTTCTTC. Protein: CASSQNLGGYNEQFF.

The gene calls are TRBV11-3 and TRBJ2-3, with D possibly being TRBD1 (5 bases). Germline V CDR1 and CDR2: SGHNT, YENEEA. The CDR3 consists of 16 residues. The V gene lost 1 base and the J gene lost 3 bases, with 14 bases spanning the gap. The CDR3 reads CASSLGQGEGTDTQYF. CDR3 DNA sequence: TGTGCCAGCAGCTTAGGGCAGGGCGAAGGAACAGATACGCAGTATTTT.

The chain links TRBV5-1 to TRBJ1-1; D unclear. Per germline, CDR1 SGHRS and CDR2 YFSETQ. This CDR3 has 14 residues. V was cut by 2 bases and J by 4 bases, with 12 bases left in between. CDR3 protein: CASSFSGAGTEAFF. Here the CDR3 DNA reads TGCGCCAGCAGCTTTTCAGGTGCTGGCACTGAAGCTTTCTTT.

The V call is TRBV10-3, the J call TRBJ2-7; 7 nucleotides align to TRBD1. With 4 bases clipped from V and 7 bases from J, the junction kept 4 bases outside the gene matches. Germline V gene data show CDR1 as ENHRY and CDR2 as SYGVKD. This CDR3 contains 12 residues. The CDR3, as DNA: TGTGCCATCAGTGCGGTACAGGGGGAGCAGTACTTC. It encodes CAISAVQGEQYF.

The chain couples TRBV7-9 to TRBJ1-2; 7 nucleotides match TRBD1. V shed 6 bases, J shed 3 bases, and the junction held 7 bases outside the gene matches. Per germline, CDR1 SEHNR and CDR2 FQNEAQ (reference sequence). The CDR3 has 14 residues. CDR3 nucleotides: TGTGCCAGCAGACGGACAGGAGAGGACTATGGCTACACCTTC. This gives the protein CASRRTGEDYGYTF.